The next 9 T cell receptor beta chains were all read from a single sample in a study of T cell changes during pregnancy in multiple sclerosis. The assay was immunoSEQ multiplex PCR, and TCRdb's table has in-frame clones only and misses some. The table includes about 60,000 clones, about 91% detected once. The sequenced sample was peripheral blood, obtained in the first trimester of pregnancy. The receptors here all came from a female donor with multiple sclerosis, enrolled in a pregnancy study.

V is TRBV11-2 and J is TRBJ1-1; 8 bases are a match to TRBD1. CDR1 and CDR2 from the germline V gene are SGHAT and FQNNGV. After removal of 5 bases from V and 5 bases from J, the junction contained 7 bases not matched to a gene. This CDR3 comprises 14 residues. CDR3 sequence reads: CASSPGQGGTEAFF. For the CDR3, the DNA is TGTGCCAGCAGCCCTGGACAGGGAGGGACTGAAGCTTTCTTT. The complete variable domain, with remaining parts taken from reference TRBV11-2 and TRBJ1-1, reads EAGVAQSPRYKIIEKRQSVAFWCNPISGHATLYWYQQILGQGPKLLIQFQNNGVVDDSQLPKDRFSAERLKGVDSTLKIQPAKLEDSAVYLCASSPGQGGTEAFFGQGTRLTVV.

CDR3 sequence reads: CASSTGDPNYGYTF. The DNA for the CDR3 is TGCGCCAGCTCCACAGGGGATCCCAACTATGGCTACACCTTC. The chain recombines TRBV5-1 with TRBJ1-2, with 7 bases fitting TRBD1. The CDR3 has 14 amino acids. V lost 7 bases, J lost 2 bases, and 8 bases stayed unmatched. Looked up from germline, CDR1 is SGHRS and CDR2 is YFSETQ.

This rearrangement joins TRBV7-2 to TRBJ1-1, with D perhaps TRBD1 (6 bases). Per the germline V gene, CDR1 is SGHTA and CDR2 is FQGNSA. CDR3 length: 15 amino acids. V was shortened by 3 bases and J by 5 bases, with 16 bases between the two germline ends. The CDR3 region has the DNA TGTGCCAGCAGCTTTTTATCAGGGGCGCGGACTGAAGCTTTCTTT. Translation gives CASSFLSGARTEAFF.

The CDR3 here is CAWGQSNSPLHF. CDR3 sequence (DNA): TGTGCCTGGGGCCAATCCAATTCACCCCTCCACTTT. The chain combines TRBV30 with TRBJ1-6; D gene unclear. Trimming shortened V by 5 bases and J by 7 bases, and 9 bases separated the two germline ends. This CDR3 has 12 amino acids. Germline lookup yields CDR1 GTSNPN and CDR2 SVGIG (reference sequence).

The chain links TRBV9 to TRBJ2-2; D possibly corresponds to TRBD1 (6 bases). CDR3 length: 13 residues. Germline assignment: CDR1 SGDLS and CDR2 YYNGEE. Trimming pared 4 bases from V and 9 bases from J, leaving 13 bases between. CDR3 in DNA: TGTGCCAGCAGCCTCGCAGGGGCGAGGGAGCTGTTTTTT. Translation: CASSLAGARELFF.

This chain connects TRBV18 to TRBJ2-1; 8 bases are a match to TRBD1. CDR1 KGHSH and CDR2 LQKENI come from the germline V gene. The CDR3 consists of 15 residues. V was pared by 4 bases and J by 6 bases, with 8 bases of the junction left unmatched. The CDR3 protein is CASSHNRGKSNEQFF. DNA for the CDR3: TGTGCCAGCTCACATAACAGGGGGAAGAGCAATGAGCAGTTCTTC.

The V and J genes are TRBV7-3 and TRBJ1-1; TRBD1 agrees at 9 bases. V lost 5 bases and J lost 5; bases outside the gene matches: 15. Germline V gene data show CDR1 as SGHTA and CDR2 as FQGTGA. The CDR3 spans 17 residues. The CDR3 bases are TGTGCCAGCAGCCTCGTCCCGGGACAGGGACCTAGGACTGAAGCTTTCTTT. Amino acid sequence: CASSLVPGQGPRTEAFF.

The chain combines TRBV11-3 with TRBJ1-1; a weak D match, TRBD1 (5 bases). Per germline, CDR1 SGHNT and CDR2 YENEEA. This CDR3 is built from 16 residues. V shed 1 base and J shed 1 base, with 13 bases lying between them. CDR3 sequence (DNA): TGTGCCAGCAGCTTAGGATCCTCCGGGGGGAACACTGAAGCTTTCTTT. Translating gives CASSLGSSGGNTEAFF.

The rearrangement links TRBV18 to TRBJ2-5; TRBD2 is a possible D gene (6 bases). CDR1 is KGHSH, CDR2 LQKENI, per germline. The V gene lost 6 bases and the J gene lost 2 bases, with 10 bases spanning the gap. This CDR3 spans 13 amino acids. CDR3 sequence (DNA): TGTGCCAGCTCCCGGGACTCTCAAGAGACCCAGTACTTC. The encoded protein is CASSRDSQETQYF.